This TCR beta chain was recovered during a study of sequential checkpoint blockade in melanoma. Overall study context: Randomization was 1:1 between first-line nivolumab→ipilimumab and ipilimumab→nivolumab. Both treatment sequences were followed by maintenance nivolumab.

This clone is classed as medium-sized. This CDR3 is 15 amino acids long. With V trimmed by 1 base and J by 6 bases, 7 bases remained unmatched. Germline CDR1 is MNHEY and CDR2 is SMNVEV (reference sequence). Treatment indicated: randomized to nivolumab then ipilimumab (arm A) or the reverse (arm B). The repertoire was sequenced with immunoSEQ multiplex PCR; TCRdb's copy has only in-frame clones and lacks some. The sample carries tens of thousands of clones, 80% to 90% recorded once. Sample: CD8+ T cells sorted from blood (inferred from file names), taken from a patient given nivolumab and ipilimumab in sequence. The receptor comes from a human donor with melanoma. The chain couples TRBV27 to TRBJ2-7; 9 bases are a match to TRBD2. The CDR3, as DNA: TGTGCCAGCAGTTTATTCCTAGCGGGAACGGGCGAGCAGTACTTC. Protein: CASSLFLAGTGEQYF.